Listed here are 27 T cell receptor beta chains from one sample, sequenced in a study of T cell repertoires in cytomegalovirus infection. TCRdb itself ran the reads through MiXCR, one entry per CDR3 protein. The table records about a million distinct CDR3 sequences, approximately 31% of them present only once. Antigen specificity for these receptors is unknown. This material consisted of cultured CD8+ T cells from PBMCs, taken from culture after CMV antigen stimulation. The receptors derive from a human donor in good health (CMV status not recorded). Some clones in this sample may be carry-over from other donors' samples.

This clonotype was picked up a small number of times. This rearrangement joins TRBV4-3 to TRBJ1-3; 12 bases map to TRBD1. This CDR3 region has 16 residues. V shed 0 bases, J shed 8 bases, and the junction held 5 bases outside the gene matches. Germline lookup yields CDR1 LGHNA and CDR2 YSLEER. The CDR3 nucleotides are TGCGCCAGCAGCCAAGAATGGGGACAGGGGGCCGACACCATATATTTT. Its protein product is CASSQEWGQGADTIYF.

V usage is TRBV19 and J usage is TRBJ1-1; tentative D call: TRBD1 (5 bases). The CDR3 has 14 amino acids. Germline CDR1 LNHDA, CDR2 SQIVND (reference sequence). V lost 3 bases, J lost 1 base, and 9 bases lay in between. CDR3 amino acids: CASSMYGQNTEAFF. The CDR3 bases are TGTGCCAGTAGTATGTACGGACAGAACACTGAAGCTTTCTTT.

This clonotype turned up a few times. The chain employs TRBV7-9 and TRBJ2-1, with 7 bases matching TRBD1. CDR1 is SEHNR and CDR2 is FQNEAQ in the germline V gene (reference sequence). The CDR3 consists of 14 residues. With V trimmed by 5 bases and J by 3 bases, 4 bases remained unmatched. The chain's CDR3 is CASSGDSYYNEQFF. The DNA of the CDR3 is TGTGCCAGCAGCGGGGACAGTTACTACAATGAGCAGTTCTTC.

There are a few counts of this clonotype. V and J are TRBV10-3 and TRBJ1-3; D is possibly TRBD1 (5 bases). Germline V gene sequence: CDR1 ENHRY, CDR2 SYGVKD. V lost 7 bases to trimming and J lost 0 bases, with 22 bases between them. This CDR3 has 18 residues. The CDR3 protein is CAINVGRDLTNSGNTIYF. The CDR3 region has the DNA TGTGCCATCAATGTTGGCAGGGACCTTACTAACTCTGGAAACACCATATATTTT.

The DNA for the CDR3 is TGTGCCAGCAGCAGAAAGGATTGGGATACGCAGTATTTT. Translating gives CASSRKDWDTQYF. The chain employs TRBV27 and TRBJ2-3, with D hard to call. The germline gives CDR1 MNHEY, CDR2 SMNVEV (reference sequence). The CDR3 runs to 13 residues. Trimming took 6 bases from V and 6 from J, leaving 13 bases between them.

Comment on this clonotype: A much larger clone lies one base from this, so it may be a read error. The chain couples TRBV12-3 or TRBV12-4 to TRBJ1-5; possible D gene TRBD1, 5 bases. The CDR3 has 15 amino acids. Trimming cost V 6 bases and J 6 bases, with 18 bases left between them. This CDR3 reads CASSHATGLIQPQHF. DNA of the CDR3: TGTGCCAGCAGCCACGCAACAGGACTTATTCAGCCCCAGCATTTT.

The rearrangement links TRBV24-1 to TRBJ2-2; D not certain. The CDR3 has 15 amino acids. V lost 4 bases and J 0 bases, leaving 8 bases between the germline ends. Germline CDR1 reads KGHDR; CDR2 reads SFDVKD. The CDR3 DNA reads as TGTGCCACCAGTGACCGTGAGGCGAACACCGGGGAGCTGTTTTTT. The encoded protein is CATSDREANTGELFF.

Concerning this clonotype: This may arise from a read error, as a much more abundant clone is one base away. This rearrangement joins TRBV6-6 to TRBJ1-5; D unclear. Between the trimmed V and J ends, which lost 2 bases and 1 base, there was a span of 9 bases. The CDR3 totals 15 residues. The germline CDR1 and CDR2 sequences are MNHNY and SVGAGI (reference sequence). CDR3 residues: CASSYPRESNQPQHF. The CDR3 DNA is TGTGCCAGCAGTTACCCGAGGGAAAGCAATCAGCCCCAGCATTTT.

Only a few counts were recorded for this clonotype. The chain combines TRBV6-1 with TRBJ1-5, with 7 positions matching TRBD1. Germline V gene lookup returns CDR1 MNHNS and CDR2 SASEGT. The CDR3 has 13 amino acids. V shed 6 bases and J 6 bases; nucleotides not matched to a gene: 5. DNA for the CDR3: TGTGCCAGCAGAAGACAGGGAAGTCAGCCCCAGCATTTT. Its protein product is CASRRQGSQPQHF.

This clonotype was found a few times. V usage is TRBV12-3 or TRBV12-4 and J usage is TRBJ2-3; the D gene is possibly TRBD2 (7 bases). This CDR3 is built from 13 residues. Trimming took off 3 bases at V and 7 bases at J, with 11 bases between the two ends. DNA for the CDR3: TGTGCCAGCAGTTTGGGGGGGGGCAATACGCAGTATTTT. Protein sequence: CASSLGGGNTQYF.

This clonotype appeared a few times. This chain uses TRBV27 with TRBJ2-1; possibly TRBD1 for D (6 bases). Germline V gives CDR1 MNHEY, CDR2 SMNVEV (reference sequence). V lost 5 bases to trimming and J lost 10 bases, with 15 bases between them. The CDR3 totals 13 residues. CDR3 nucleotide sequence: TGTGCCAGCAGTGGTACCGGGACACTAGAGCAGTTCTTC. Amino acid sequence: CASSGTGTLEQFF.

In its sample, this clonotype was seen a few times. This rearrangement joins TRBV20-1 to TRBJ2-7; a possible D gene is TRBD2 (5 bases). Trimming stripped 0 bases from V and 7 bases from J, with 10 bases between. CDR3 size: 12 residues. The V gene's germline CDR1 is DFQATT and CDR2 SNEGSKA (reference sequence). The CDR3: CSARESGDEQYV. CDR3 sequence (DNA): TGCAGTGCTAGAGAGTCCGGGGATGAGCAGTACGTC.

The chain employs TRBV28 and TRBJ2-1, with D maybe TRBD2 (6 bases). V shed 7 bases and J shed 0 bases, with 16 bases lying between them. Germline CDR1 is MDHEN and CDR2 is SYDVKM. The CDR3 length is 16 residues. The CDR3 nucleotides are TGTGCCAGCACCCCTTATTTGGAGGGCTCCTACAATGAGCAGTTCTTC. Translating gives CASTPYLEGSYNEQFF.

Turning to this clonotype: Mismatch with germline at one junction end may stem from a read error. Here the CDR3 DNA reads TGTGTCAGCAGCTTACAGGTTAATCAGCCCCAGCATTTT. Translation gives CVSSLQVNQPQHF. This rearrangement joins TRBV7-9 to TRBJ1-5; D possibly corresponds to TRBD1 (5 bases). The CDR3 is made up of 13 amino acids. The V gene's germline CDR1 is SEHNR and CDR2 FQNEAQ (reference sequence).

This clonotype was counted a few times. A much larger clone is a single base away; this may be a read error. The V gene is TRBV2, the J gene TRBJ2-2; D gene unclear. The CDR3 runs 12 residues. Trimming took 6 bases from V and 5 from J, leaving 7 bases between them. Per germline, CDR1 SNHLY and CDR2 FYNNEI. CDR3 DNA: TGTGCCAGCAGCGGTCGGACCGGGGAGCTGTTTTTT. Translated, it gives CASSGRTGELFF. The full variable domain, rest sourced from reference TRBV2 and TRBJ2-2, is EPEVTQTPSHQVTQMGQEVILRCVPISNHLYFYWYRQILGQKVEFLVSFYNNEISEKSEIFDDQFSVERPDGSNFTLKIRSTKLEDSAMYFCASSGRTGELFFGEGSRLTVL.

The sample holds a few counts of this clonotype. The CDR3, as DNA: TGTGCCAGCAGTGAATATCATCTGGGTGACTATAATTCACCCCTCCACTTT. Its protein is CASSEYHLGDYNSPLHF. The gene calls are TRBV25-1 and TRBJ1-6; no reliable D call. Germline V CDR1 and CDR2: MGHDK, SYGVNS. V was pared by 0 bases and J by 3 bases, with 12 bases between. This CDR3 comprises 17 residues.

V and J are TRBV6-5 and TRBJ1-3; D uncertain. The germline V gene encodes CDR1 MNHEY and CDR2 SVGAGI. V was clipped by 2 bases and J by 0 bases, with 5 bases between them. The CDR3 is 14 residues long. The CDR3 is CASSYRISGNTIYF. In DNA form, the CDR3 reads TGTGCCAGCAGTTACCGCATCTCTGGAAACACCATATATTTT.

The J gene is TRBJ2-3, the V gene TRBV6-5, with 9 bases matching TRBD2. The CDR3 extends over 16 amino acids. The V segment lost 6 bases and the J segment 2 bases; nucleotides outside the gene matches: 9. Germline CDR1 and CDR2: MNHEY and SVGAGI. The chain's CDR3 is CASRPTSGAPTDTQYF. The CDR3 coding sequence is TGTGCCAGCAGACCGACTAGCGGAGCACCCACAGATACGCAGTATTTT.

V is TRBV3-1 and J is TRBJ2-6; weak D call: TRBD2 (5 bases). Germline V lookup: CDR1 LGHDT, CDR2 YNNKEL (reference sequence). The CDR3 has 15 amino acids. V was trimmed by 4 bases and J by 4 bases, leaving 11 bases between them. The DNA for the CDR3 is TGTGCCAGCAGCCCTATAGCGCTCGGGGCCAACGTCCTGACTTTC. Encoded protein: CASSPIALGANVLTF.

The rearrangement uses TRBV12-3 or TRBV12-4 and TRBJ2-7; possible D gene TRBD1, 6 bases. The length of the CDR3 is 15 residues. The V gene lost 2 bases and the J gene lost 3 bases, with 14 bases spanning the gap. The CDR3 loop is CASSLSGVENYEQYF. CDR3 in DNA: TGTGCCAGCAGTTTATCAGGGGTGGAGAACTACGAGCAGTACTTC.

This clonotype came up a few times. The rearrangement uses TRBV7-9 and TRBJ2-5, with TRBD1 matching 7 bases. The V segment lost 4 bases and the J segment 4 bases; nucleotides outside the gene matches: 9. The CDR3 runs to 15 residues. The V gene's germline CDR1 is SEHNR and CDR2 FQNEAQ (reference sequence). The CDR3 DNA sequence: TGTGCCAGCAGCTCCAACCGAGGGGGCCCAGAGACCCAGTACTTC. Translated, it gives CASSSNRGGPETQYF.

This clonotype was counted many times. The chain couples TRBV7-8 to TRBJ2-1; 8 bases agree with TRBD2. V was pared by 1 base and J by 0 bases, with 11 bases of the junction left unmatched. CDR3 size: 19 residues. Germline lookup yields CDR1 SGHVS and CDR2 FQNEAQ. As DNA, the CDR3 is TGTGCCAGCAGCTTAGAACTCGGAGCGGGGGCGTACTCCTACAATGAGCAGTTCTTC. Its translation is CASSLELGAGAYSYNEQFF.

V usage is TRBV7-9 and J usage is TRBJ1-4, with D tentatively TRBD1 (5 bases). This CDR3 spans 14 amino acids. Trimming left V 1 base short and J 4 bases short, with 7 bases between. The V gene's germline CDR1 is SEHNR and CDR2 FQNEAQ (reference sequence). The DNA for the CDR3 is TGTGCCAGCAGCTTAGGACAGTATAATGAAAAACTGTTTTTT. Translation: CASSLGQYNEKLFF. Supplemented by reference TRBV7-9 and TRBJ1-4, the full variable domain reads DTGVSQNPRHKITKRGQNVTFRCDPISEHNRLYWYRQTLGQGPEFLTYFQNEAQLEKSRLLSDRFSAERPKGSFSTLEIQRTEQGDSAMYLCASSLGQYNEKLFFGSGTQLSVL.

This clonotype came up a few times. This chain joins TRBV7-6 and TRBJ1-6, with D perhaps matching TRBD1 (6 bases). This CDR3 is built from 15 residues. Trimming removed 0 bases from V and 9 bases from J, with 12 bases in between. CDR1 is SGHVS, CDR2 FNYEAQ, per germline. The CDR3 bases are TGTGCCAGCAGCTTAGCGCTACAGGGTTCTTCACCCCTCCACTTT. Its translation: CASSLALQGSSPLHF.

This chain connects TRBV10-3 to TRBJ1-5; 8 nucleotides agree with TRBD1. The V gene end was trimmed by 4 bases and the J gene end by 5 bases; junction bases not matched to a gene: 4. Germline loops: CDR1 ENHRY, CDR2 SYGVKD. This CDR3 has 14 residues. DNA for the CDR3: TGTGCCATCAGTGGGGGACAGGAACATCAGCCCCAGCATTTT. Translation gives CAISGGQEHQPQHF.

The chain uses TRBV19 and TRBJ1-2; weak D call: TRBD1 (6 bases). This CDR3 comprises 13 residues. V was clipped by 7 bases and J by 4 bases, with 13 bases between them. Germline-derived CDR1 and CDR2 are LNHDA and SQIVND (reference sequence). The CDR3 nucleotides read TGTGCCAGTAACCACAGGGTCAGCTATGGCTACACCTTC. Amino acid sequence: CASNHRVSYGYTF. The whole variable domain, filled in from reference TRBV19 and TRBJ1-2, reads DGGITQSPKYLFRKEGQNVTLSCEQNLNHDAMYWYRQDPGQGLRLIYYSQIVNDFQKGDIAEGYSVSREKKESFPLTVTSAQKNPTAFYLCASNHRVSYGYTFGSGTRLTVV.

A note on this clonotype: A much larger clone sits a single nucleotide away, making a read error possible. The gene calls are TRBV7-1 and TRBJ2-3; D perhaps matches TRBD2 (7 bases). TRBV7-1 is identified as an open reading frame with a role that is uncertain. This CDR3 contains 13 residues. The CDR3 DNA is TGTGTCACCAGAGGAGGGGGGGCAGATACGCAGTATTTT. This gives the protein CVTRGGGADTQYF.